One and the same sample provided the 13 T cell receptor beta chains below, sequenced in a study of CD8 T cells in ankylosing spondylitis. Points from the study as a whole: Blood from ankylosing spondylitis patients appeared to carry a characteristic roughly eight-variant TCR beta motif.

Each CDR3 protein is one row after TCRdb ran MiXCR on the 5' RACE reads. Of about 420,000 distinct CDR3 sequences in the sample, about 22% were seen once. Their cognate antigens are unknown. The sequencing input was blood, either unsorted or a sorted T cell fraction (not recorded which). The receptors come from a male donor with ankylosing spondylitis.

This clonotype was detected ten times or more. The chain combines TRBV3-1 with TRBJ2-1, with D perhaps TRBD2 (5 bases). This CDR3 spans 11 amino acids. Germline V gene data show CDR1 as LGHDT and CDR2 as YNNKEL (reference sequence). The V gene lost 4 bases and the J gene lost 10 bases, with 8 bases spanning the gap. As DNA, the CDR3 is TGTGCCAGCAGCCTTTCGGGGGAGCAGTTCTTC. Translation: CASSLSGEQFF.

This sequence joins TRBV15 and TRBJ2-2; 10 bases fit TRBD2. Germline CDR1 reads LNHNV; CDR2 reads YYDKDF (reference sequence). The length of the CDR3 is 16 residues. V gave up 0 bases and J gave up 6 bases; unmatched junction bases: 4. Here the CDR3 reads CATSRDLAGDPGELFF. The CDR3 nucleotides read TGTGCCACCAGCAGAGATCTAGCGGGAGATCCCGGGGAGCTGTTTTTT.

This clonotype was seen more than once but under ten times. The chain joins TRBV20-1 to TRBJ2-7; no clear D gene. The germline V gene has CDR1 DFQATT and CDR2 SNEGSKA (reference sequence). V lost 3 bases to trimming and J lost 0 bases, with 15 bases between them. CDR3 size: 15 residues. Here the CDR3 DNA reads TGCAGTGCTAGTAGAGGTAGCCCGAGCTCCTACGAGCAGTACTTC. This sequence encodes CSASRGSPSSYEQYF.

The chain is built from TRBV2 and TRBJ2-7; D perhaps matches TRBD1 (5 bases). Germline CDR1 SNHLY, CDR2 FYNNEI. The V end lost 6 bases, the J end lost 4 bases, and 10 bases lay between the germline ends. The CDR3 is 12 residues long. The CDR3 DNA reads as TGTGCCAGCAGCGCGACAGCGTACGAGCAGTACTTC. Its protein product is CASSATAYEQYF.

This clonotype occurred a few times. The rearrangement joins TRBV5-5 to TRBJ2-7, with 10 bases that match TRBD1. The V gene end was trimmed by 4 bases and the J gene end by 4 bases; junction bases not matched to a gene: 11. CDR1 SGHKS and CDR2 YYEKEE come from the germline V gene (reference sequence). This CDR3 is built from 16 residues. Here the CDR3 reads CASSPYLDRGIYEQYF. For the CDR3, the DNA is TGTGCCAGCAGCCCCTATTTGGACAGGGGGATTTACGAGCAGTACTTC.

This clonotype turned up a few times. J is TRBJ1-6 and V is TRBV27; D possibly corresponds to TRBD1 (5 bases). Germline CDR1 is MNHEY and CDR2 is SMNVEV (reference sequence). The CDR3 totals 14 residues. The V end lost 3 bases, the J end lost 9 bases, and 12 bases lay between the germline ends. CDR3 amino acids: CASSFPGLGSPLHF. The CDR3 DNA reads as TGTGCCAGCAGTTTCCCAGGGTTGGGTTCACCCCTCCACTTT.

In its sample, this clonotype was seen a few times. The chain's CDR3 is CASSLGEFTGDPNEKLFF. The DNA of the CDR3 is TGCGCCAGCAGCTTGGGGGAATTTACAGGGGACCCTAATGAAAAACTGTTTTTT. This rearrangement joins TRBV5-1 to TRBJ1-4; 7 positions agree with TRBD1. Germline CDR1 SGHRS, CDR2 YFSETQ. CDR3 length equals 18 residues. V shed 0 bases, J shed 3 bases, and the junction held 11 bases outside the gene matches.

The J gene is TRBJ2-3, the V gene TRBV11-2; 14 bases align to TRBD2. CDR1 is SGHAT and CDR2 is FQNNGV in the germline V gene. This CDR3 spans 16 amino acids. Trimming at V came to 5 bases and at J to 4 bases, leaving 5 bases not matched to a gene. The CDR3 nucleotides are TGTGCCAGCAGCCTTCGACTAGCGGGAGGGGCAGATACGCAGTATTTT. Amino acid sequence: CASSLRLAGGADTQYF.

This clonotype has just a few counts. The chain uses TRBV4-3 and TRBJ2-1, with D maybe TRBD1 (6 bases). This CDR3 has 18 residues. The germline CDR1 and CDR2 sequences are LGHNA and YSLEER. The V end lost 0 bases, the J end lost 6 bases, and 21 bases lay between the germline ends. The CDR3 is CASSQDQVSGVGRNEQFF. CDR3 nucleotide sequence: TGCGCCAGCAGCCAAGATCAGGTTTCAGGGGTTGGTCGCAATGAGCAGTTCTTC.

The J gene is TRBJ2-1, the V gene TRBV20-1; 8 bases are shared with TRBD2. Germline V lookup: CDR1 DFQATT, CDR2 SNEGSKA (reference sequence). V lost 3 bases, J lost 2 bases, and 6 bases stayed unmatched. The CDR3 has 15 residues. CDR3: CSASPTGGAYNEQFF. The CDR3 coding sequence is TGCAGTGCTAGTCCCACGGGAGGGGCCTACAATGAGCAGTTCTTC.

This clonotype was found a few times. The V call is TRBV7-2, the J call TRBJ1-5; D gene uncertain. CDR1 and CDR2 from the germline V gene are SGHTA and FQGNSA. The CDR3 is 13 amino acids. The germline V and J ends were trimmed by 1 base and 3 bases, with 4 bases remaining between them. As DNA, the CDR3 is TGTGCCAGCAGCTTAGAGCCCAATCAGCCCCAGCATTTT. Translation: CASSLEPNQPQHF.

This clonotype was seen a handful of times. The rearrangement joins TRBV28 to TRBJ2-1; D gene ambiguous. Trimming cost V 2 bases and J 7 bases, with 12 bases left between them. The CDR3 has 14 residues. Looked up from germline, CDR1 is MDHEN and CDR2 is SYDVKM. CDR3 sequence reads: CASSLPRPLNEQFF. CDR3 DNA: TGTGCCAGCAGTTTACCGCGGCCCCTAAATGAGCAGTTCTTC.

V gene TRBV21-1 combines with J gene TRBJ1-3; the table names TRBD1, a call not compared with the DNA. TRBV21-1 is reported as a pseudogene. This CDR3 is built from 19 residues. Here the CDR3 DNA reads TGTGCCAGCAGCAAAGCCCTTCCCGGGACAAGTCGCTCTGGAAACACCATATATTTT. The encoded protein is CASSKALPGTSRSGNTIYF.